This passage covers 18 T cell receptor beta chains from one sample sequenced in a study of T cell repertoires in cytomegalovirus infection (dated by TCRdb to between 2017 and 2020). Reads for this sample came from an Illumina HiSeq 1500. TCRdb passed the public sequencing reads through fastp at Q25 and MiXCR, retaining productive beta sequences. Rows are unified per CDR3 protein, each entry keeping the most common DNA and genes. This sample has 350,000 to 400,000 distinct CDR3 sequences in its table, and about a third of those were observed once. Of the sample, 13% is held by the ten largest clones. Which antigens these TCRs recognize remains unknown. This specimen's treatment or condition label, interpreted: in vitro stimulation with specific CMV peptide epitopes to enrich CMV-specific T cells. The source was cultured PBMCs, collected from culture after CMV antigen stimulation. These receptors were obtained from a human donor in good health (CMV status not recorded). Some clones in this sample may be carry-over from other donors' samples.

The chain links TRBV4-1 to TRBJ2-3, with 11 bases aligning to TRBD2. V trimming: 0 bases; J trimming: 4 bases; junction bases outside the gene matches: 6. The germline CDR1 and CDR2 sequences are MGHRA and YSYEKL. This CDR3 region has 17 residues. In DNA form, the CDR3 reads TGCGCCAGCAGCCAAGATAGCGGGAGGGCGTGGGCAGATACGCAGTATTTT. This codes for CASSQDSGRAWADTQYF.

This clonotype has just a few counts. The CDR3 region is CASSFDRPYTEAFF. The DNA of the CDR3 is TGTGCCAGCAGCTTCGACAGGCCTTACACTGAAGCTTTCTTT. V gene TRBV7-2 combines with J gene TRBJ1-1; weak D call: TRBD1 (6 bases). CDR3 length: 14 residues. Germline V gives CDR1 SGHTA, CDR2 FQGNSA. Trimming shortened V by 3 bases and J by 3 bases, and 11 bases separated the two germline ends.

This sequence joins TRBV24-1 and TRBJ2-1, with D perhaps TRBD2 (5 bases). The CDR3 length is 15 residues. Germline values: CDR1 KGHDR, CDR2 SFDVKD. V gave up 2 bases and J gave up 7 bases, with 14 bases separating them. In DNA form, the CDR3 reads TGTGCCACCAGTGATTCTTTGGGTTCGGGGAATGAGCAGTTCTTC. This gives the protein CATSDSLGSGNEQFF.

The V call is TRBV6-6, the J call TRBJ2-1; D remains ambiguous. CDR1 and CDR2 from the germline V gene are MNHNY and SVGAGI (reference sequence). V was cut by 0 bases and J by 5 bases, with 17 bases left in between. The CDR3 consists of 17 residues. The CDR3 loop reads CASSYSLVPSTNNEQFF. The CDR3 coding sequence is TGTGCCAGCAGTTACTCCTTAGTTCCCTCAACCAACAATGAGCAGTTCTTC.

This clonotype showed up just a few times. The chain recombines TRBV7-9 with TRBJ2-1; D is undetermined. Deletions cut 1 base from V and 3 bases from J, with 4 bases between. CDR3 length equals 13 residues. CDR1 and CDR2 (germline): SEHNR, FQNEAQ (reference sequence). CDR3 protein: CASSLVIYNEQFF. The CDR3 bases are TGTGCCAGCAGCTTAGTCATCTACAATGAGCAGTTCTTC.

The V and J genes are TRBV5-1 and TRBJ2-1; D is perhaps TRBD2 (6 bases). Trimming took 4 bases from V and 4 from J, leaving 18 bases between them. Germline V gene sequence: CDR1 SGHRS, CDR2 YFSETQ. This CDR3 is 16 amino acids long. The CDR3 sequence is CASSGEVLAAYNEQFF. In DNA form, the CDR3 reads TGCGCCAGCAGCGGTGAGGTGTTAGCGGCATACAATGAGCAGTTCTTC.

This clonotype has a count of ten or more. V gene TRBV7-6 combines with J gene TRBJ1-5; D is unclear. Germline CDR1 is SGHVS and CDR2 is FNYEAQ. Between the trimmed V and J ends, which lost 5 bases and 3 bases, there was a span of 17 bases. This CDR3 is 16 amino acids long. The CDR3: CASSVGSSALNQPQHF. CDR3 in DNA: TGTGCCAGCAGCGTGGGGTCGTCGGCCCTCAATCAGCCCCAGCATTTT.

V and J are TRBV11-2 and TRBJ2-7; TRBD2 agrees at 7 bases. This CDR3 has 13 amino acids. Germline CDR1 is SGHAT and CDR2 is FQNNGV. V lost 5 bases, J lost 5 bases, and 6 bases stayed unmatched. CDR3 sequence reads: CASSLSGINEQYV. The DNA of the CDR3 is TGTGCCAGCAGCCTCAGCGGGATCAACGAGCAGTACGTC.

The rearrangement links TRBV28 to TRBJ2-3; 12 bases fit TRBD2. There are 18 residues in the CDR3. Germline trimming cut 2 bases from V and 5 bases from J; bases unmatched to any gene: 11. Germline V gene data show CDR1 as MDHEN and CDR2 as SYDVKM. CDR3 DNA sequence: TGTGCCAGCAGTTTAACTAGCGGGAGGCCAACTTCTGGAGATACGCAGTATTTT. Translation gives CASSLTSGRPTSGDTQYF.

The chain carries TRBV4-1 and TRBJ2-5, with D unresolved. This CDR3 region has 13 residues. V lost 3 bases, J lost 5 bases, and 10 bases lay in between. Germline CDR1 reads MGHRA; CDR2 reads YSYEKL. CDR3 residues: CASSQIGWETQYF. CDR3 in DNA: TGCGCCAGCAGCCAGATCGGGTGGGAGACCCAGTACTTC.

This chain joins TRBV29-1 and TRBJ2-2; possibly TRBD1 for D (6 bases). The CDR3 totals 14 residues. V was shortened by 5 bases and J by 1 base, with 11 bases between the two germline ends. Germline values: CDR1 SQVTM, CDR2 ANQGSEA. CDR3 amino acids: CSVLPQGNTGELFF. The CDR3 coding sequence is TGCAGCGTTCTGCCACAGGGGAACACCGGGGAGCTGTTTTTT.

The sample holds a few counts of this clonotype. The CDR3 spells CASSERGAYEQYF. The CDR3 DNA sequence: TGTGCCAGCAGTGAACGGGGTGCCTACGAGCAGTACTTC. The chain has TRBV2 and TRBJ2-7; D is possibly TRBD2 (5 bases). The CDR3 has 13 amino acids. Trimming stripped 2 bases from V and 2 bases from J, with 7 bases between. CDR1 and CDR2 (germline): SNHLY, FYNNEI.

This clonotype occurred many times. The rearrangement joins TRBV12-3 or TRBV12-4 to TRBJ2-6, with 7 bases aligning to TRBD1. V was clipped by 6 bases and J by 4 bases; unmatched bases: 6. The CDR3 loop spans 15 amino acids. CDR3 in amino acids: CASSTGVEGANVLTF. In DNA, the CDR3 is TGTGCCAGCAGCACAGGGGTTGAAGGGGCCAACGTCCTGACTTTC.

The CDR3 DNA reads TGTGCCAGCAGGTCGGGACAGGCGGCGGGACAGCCCCAGCATTTT. This gives the protein CASRSGQAAGQPQHF. The genes are TRBV12-3 or TRBV12-4 and TRBJ1-5; 8 positions agree with TRBD1. The ends lost 6 bases at V and 7 bases at J; junction bases unmatched: 11. The CDR3 length is 15 residues.

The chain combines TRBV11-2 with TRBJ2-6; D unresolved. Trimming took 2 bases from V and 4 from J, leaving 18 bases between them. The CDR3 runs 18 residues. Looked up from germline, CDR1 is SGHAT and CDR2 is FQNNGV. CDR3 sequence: CASSLYRKMRTGANVLTF. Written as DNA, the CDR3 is TGTGCCAGCAGCTTATACAGAAAAATGCGTACCGGGGCCAACGTCCTGACTTTC. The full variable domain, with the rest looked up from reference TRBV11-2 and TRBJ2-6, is EAGVAQSPRYKIIEKRQSVAFWCNPISGHATLYWYQQILGQGPKLLIQFQNNGVVDDSQLPKDRFSAERLKGVDSTLKIQPAKLEDSAVYLCASSLYRKMRTGANVLTFGAGSRLTVL.

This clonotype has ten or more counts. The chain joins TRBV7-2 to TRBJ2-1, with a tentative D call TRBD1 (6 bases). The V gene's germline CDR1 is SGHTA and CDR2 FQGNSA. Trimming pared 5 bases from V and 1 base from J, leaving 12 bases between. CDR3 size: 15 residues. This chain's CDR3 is CASSNRVRSYNEQFF. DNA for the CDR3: TGTGCCAGCAGCAACAGGGTAAGGTCCTACAATGAGCAGTTCTTC.

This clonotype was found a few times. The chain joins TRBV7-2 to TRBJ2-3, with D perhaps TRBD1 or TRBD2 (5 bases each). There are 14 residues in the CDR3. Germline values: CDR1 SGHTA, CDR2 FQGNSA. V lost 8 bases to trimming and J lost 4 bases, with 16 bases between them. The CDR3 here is CASRPGEGSDTQYF. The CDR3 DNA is TGTGCCAGCCGCCCCGGCGAGGGGTCAGATACGCAGTATTTT.

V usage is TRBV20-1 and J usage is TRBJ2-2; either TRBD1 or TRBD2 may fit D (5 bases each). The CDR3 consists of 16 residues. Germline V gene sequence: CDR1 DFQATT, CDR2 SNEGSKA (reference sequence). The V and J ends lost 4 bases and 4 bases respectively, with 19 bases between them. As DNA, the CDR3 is TGCAGTGCTATTTCTATAAACGGGGCTGCCACCGGGGAGCTGTTTTTT. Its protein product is CSAISINGAATGELFF.